The source of this TCR beta chain is a study of T-cell memory formation after mild COVID-19. The table lists this clonotype with a few counts. Its antigen is not known. Findings and limits, study-wide: The appearance of some responding clones in pre-infection memory suggested that cross-reactive memory joined.

The TCR alpha and TCR beta cDNA libraries, bearing sample barcodes and UMIs, were generated by 5'RACE using constant-segment primers. TCRdb processed the 5' RACE reads anew with MiXCR; each CDR3 protein has one entry. The data show 400,000 to 500,000 distinct CDR3 sequences, 15% to 25% seen once. Trimming stripped 6 bases from V and 1 base from J, with 13 bases between. This CDR3 has 15 amino acids. The germline V gene encodes CDR1 KGHDR and CDR2 SFDVKD. The sequence was obtained from an adult woman who had mild COVID-19 (a few samples of this study predate the infection). Cell type and time point are not known. Sample: PBMCs or a T cell subset sorted from them (not recorded which). The chain recombines TRBV24-1 with TRBJ2-3; tentatively, D is TRBD2 (6 bases). CDR3 amino acids: CATSSGASGTDTQYF. In DNA, the CDR3 is TGTGCCACCAGTTCCGGGGCTAGCGGCACAGATACGCAGTATTTT.